These T cell receptor beta chains were read from a single sample in a study of T cell responses to AZD1222 COVID-19 vaccine. The method was immunoSEQ multiplex PCR; TCRdb's version includes in-frame clones alone and lacks a portion of them. Of 52,000 or so clones in the sample, around 83% were seen once. Sequences were derived from peripheral blood, sampled on day 0 of MenACWY control vaccination. The receptors were gathered from an adult in good health. Each CDR3 is given with its conserved first and last residue. Fields, in order: V gene, D gene, J gene, clone size, CDR3 protein, CDR3 DNA. The D gene is left open where the match is weak. Expanded clones get a size class; other rows say once, few or many, or leave the size out.

TRBV30	NA	TRBJ2-1	NA	CAWSTQGLPWGEQFF	TGTGCCTGGAGCACTCAGGGACTCCCTTGGGGGGAGCAGTTCTTC
TRBV11-2	NA	TRBJ1-2	NA	CASSRARQNQAGYTF	TGTGCCAGCAGCCGTGCTAGACAGAATCAAGCCGGCTACACCTTC
TRBV2	NA	TRBJ2-2	NA	CASSEVRGGTGELFF	TGTGCCAGCAGTGAGGTTAGGGGGGGGACCGGGGAGCTGTTTTTT
TRBV4-1	NA	TRBJ2-5	NA	CASSQGLATGYQETQYF	TGCGCCAGCAGCCAAGGACTCGCGACAGGTTATCAAGAGACCCAGTACTTC
TRBV5-1	NA	TRBJ1-1	NA	CASSPGGTRDTEAFF	TGCGCCAGCAGCCCGGGGGGGACAAGAGATACTGAAGCTTTCTTT
TRBV7-9	NA	TRBJ2-1	once	CASSSVGAGDNEQFF	TGTGCCAGCAGCTCCGTCGGGGCAGGGGATAATGAGCAGTTCTTC
TRBV9	NA	TRBJ1-4	NA	CASSVGPNNEKLFF	TGTGCCAGCAGCGTGGGACCGAATAATGAAAAACTGTTTTTT
TRBV3-1/TRBV3-2	NA	TRBJ2-3	NA	CASSQYLQDTDTQYF	TGTGCCAGCAGCCAATATTTACAAGACACAGATACGCAGTATTTT
TRBV11-2	NA	TRBJ2-7	NA	CASSLVIPLGRANSYEQYF	TGTGCCAGCAGCTTAGTTATCCCCTTAGGCAGGGCTAACTCCTACGAGCAGTACTTC
TRBV10-1	NA	TRBJ1-1	NA	CASSDSTVGVEEAFF	TGCGCCAGCAGTGACTCGACAGTCGGGGTAGAGGAAGCTTTCTTT
TRBV7-2	TRBD1	TRBJ1-1	few	CASSLVGQGVTEAFF	TGTGCCAGCAGCTTAGTTGGACAGGGGGTGACTGAAGCTTTCTTT
TRBV18	NA	TRBJ1-2	NA	CASSTQGTNYGYTF	TGTGCCAGCTCGACCCAGGGGACTAACTATGGCTACACCTTC
TRBV6-2/TRBV6-3	NA	TRBJ2-7	NA	CASSYSTGPSGGHYEQYF	TGTGCCAGCAGTTACTCAACGGGCCCTAGTGGGGGTCACTACGAGCAGTACTTC
TRBV4-1	NA	TRBJ2-7	NA	CASSQVLAEAPYEQYF	TGCGCCAGCAGCCAAGTTTTAGCTGAGGCGCCCTACGAGCAGTACTTC
TRBV6-2/TRBV6-3	NA	TRBJ1-2	NA	CASSYSGQNYGYTF	TGTGCCAGCAGTTACTCGGGACAAAACTATGGCTACACCTTC
TRBV6-2/TRBV6-3	TRBD1	TRBJ1-6	NA	CASSRDRGASPLHF	TGTGCCAGCAGCCGGGACAGGGGGGCTTCACCCCTCCACTTT
TRBV28	NA	TRBJ2-5	NA	CASSLPNRDETQYF	TGTGCCAGCAGTTTACCCAACAGGGACGAGACCCAGTACTTC
TRBV9	NA	TRBJ2-5	NA	CASSVGSNSLQETQYF	TGTGCCAGCAGCGTAGGGAGCAATTCCCTTCAAGAGACCCAGTACTTC
TRBV13	TRBD1	TRBJ1-6	NA	CASSRRQGANSPLHF	TGTGCCAGCAGCCGCCGACAGGGGGCAAATTCACCCCTCCACTTT
TRBV19	TRBD1	TRBJ2-7	NA	CASRGQGAYEQYF	TGTGCCAGCCGTGGACAGGGGGCCTACGAGCAGTACTTC
TRBV1	NA	TRBJ2-2	NA	CTSTIRGPFVTGELFF	TGCACCAGCACTATTAGAGGGCCATTTGTCACCGGGGAGCTGTTTTTT
TRBV30	NA	TRBJ1-2	once	CAWSAIWGNYGYTF	TGTGCCTGGAGTGCAATCTGGGGTAACTATGGCTACACCTTC
TRBV7-6	NA	TRBJ1-1	NA	CASSLSATSTEAFF	TGTGCCAGCAGCTTATCCGCGACTAGCACTGAAGCTTTCTTT
TRBV3-1/TRBV3-2	NA	TRBJ2-7	NA	CASRLTGGEQYF	TGTGCCAGCAGGCTGACAGGAGGCGAGCAGTACTTC
TRBV18	NA	TRBJ1-1	NA	CASSQGKDTEAFF	TGTGCCAGCTCCCAAGGAAAGGACACTGAAGCTTTCTTT
TRBV28	NA	TRBJ1-4	NA	CASSLGRDNEKLFF	TGTGCCAGCAGTTTAGGCAGGGACAATGAAAAACTGTTTTTT
TRBV6-2/TRBV6-3	TRBD1	TRBJ2-7	NA	CASSYKGAPPYEQYF	TGTGCCAGCAGTTACAAGGGGGCGCCCCCCTACGAGCAGTACTTC
TRBV9	TRBD1	TRBJ2-2	few	CASSVGDRANTGELFF	TGTGCCAGCAGCGTCGGGGACAGGGCGAACACCGGGGAGCTGTTTTTT
TRBV3-1/TRBV3-2	TRBD1	TRBJ1-3	NA	CASSPFGQGGDTIYF	TGTGCCAGCAGCCCGTTCGGACAGGGTGGTGACACCATATATTTT
TRBV3-1/TRBV3-2	TRBD1	TRBJ1-5	NA	CASSEGQGYQPQHF	TGTGCCAGCAGCGAAGGACAGGGGTATCAGCCCCAGCATTTT
TRBV27	NA	TRBJ2-7	NA	CASRNTGSRGAQAEQYF	TGTGCCAGCAGAAACACAGGGTCCAGGGGGGCCCAGGCCGAGCAGTACTTC
TRBV18	TRBD1	TRBJ1-3	NA	CASSPGRQGGNTIYF	TGTGCCAGCTCACCGGGAAGACAGGGTGGAAACACCATATATTTT
TRBV6-2/TRBV6-3	TRBD2	TRBJ2-7	NA	CASSYPSGRVYEQYF	TGTGCCAGCAGTTACCCTAGCGGGAGGGTCTACGAGCAGTACTTC
TRBV28	NA	TRBJ2-3	NA	CASSSPRGRGDTDTQYF	TGTGCCAGCAGTTCCCCGAGGGGGCGGGGTGACACAGATACGCAGTATTTT
TRBV7-9	TRBD1	TRBJ2-3	NA	CASSLGTGRRTQYF	TGTGCCAGCAGCTTAGGGACAGGGAGGAGGACGCAGTATTTT
TRBV7-9	TRBD2	TRBJ2-3	NA	CASSLTSGGADTQYF	TGTGCCAGCAGCTTGACTAGCGGGGGAGCAGATACGCAGTATTTT
TRBV6-5	NA	TRBJ1-5	NA	CASSYSSRIDQPQHF	TGTGCCAGCAGTTACTCGTCTCGAATTGATCAGCCCCAGCATTTT
TRBV16	TRBD2	TRBJ2-3	NA	CASSPTPIAGGPADTQYF	TGTGCCAGCAGCCCCACCCCAATAGCGGGAGGGCCGGCAGATACGCAGTATTTT
TRBV12-3/TRBV12-4	NA	TRBJ1-1	once	CASSSESTEAFF	TGTGCCAGCAGTTCCGAGTCCACTGAAGCTTTCTTT
TRBV11-2	NA	TRBJ2-2	NA	CASSLFRALSNTGELFF	TGTGCCAGCAGCTTATTTCGGGCCCTATCGAACACCGGGGAGCTGTTTTTT
TRBV19	TRBD1	TRBJ2-3	NA	CASSSSGTGTDTQYF	TGTGCCAGTAGTTCCTCCGGGACAGGGACAGATACGCAGTATTTT
TRBV29-1	NA	TRBJ1-2	once	CSVEEQTNYGYTF	TGCAGCGTTGAAGAACAAACTAACTATGGCTACACCTTC
TRBV28	NA	TRBJ2-2	few	CASSPLAGELFF	TGTGCCAGCAGTCCTTTAGCCGGGGAGCTGTTTTTT
TRBV6-5	TRBD1	TRBJ2-1	NA	CASRDSSTGGNEQFF	TGTGCCAGCAGGGATTCCTCGACAGGGGGCAATGAGCAGTTCTTC
TRBV18	NA	TRBJ1-6	NA	CASSPRGTPSSYNSPLHF	TGTGCCAGCTCACCACGAGGGACGCCGAGCTCCTATAATTCACCCCTCCACTTT
TRBV5-1	NA	TRBJ1-1	NA	CASSLDTIEAFF	TGCGCCAGCAGCTTGGACACCATTGAAGCTTTCTTT
TRBV24-1	TRBD1	TRBJ2-5	NA	CATSDSRTGGETQYF	TGTGCCACCAGTGACTCACGGACAGGGGGTGAGACCCAGTACTTC
TRBV5-1	TRBD1	TRBJ2-7	NA	CASSLGQTGEQYF	TGCGCCAGCAGCCTGGGACAGACCGGCGAGCAGTACTTC
TRBV9	TRBD1	TRBJ1-3	NA	CASSTNQGAGNTIYF	TGTGCCAGCAGCACAAATCAGGGGGCAGGAAACACCATATATTTT
TRBV18	TRBD1	TRBJ1-1	NA	CASSPTGTGLNTEAFF	TGTGCCAGCTCACCTACCGGGACAGGGTTGAACACTGAAGCTTTCTTT
TRBV3-1/TRBV3-2	NA	TRBJ1-1	NA	CASSQGNPAYEAFF	TGTGCCAGCAGCCAAGGTAACCCAGCGTATGAAGCTTTCTTT
TRBV29-1	NA	TRBJ2-3	NA	CSVPTDWSTDTQYF	TGCAGCGTTCCTACCGACTGGAGCACAGATACGCAGTATTTT
TRBV7-9	NA	TRBJ2-3	NA	CASSPRGGPGTDTQYF	TGTGCCAGCAGCCCTCGGGGCGGACCCGGCACAGATACGCAGTATTTT
TRBV7-2	NA	TRBJ2-5	NA	CASSLSGFQETQYF	TGTGCCAGCAGCTTATCAGGGTTCCAAGAGACCCAGTACTTC
TRBV29-1	NA	TRBJ1-2	NA	CSVDQGGRNYGYTF	TGCAGCGTGGATCAGGGAGGGCGTAACTATGGCTACACCTTC
TRBV7-2	TRBD2	TRBJ2-5	NA	CASSPRAGVGQETQYF	TGTGCCAGCAGCCCAAGAGCGGGAGTGGGTCAAGAGACCCAGTACTTC
TRBV6-5	NA	TRBJ2-7	NA	CASSSGLYEQYF	TGTGCCAGCAGCTCGGGACTCTACGAGCAGTACTTC
TRBV28	NA	TRBJ1-5	NA	CASSLRGAYSNQPQHF	TGTGCCAGCAGCCTCCGGGGGGCGTATAGCAATCAGCCCCAGCATTTT
TRBV7-9	NA	TRBJ1-1	NA	CASSLVEAQEREAFF	TGTGCCAGCAGCTTAGTGGAGGCCCAGGAGAGGGAAGCTTTCTTT